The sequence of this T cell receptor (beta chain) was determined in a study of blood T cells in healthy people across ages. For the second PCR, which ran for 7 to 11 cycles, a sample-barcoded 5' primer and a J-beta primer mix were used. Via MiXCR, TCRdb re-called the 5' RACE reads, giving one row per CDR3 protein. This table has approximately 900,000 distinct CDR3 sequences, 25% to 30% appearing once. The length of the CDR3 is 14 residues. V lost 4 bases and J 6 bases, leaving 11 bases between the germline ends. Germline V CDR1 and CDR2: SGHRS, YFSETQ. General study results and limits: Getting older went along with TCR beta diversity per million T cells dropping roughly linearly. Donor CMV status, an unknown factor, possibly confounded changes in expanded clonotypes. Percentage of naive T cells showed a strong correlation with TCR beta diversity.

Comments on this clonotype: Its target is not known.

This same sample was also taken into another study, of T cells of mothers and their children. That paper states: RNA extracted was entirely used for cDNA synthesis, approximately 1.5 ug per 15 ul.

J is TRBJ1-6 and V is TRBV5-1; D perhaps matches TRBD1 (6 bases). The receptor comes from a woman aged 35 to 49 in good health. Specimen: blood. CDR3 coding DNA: TGCGCCAGCAGCCAGGGGAACCTTAATTCACCCCTCCACTTT. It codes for CASSQGNLNSPLHF.